One and the same sample provided the 28 T cell receptor beta chains below, sequenced in a study of T cell changes during pregnancy in multiple sclerosis. Some clones are missing from TCRdb's copy, which holds only in-frame ones; the method was immunoSEQ multiplex PCR. The table shows 40,000 to 55,000 clones, with about 91% occurring only once. Sample: CD8+ T cells from peripheral blood mononuclear cells, taken after pregnancy. These receptors were collected from a female donor with multiple sclerosis, enrolled in a pregnancy study.

This chain uses TRBV7-6 with TRBJ2-2; TRBD2 matches 7 bases. With 11 bases clipped from V and 6 bases from J, the junction kept 6 bases outside the gene matches. From germline, CDR1 is SGHVS and CDR2 FNYEAQ. The CDR3 has 12 amino acids. The CDR3 is CAYDAGAGELFF. The CDR3 region has the DNA TGTGCCTACGACGCGGGGGCCGGGGAGCTGTTTTTT.

This chain links TRBV4-1 with TRBJ2-6, with D possibly matching TRBD2 (6 bases). This CDR3 is 16 amino acids long. V gave up 1 base and J gave up 0 bases, with 7 bases separating them. CDR1 is MGHRA, CDR2 YSYEKL, per germline. DNA for the CDR3: TGCGCCAGCAGCCAAGGGGAGGTCTCTGGGGCCAACGTCCTGACTTTC. Translating gives CASSQGEVSGANVLTF.

CDR3 sequence: CASSGPTGSYGYTF. DNA of the CDR3: TGCGCCAGCAGTGGGCCGACAGGATCCTATGGCTACACCTTC. The chain has TRBV10-1 and TRBJ1-2; TRBD1 might be the D (6 bases). V lost 4 bases and J 4 bases, leaving 13 bases between the germline ends. The CDR3 sequence is 14 residues long. Germline loops: CDR1 WNHNN, CDR2 SYGVQD (reference sequence).

The sample holds a few counts of this clone. V usage is TRBV5-1 and J usage is TRBJ2-7, with 9 bases aligning to TRBD1. CDR3 size: 15 residues. Germline loops: CDR1 SGHRS, CDR2 YFSETQ. The J segment lost 5 bases and the V segment lost 0 bases, leaving 6 bases of the junction unmatched. The DNA of the CDR3 is TGCGCCAGCAGCTTGGAGGGACAGGGTGTAGACGAGCAGTACTTC. Its protein product is CASSLEGQGVDEQYF.

V gene TRBV6-5 combines with J gene TRBJ2-1, with 13 nucleotides matching TRBD2. V trimming: 9 bases; J trimming: 3 bases; junction bases outside the gene matches: 2. This CDR3 contains 14 residues. Germline V CDR1 and CDR2: MNHEY, SVGAGI. CDR3 region: CASGTSGDYNEQFF. The CDR3 nucleotides read TGTGCCAGTGGGACTAGCGGGGACTACAATGAGCAGTTCTTC.

This chain links TRBV4-2 with TRBJ2-1; 15 positions agree with TRBD2. The germline V gene has CDR1 LGHNA and CDR2 YNFKEQ. The CDR3 is 19 residues long. Germline trimming cut 2 bases from V and 7 bases from J; bases unmatched to any gene: 12. The DNA of the CDR3 is TGTGCCAGCAGCCAAACCCCCCCCGGACTAGCGGGAGGGCCAAATGAGCAGTTCTTC. Translation: CASSQTPPGLAGGPNEQFF.

The rearrangement joins TRBV19 to TRBJ2-2; 13 positions match TRBD2. The CDR3 runs 18 residues. Germline V gene sequence: CDR1 LNHDA, CDR2 SQIVND (reference sequence). The junction had 9 bases not matched to a gene; V was cut back by 4 bases and J by 4 bases. CDR3 loop: CASSTGLAGELSTGELFF. CDR3 nucleotides: TGTGCCAGTAGTACAGGACTAGCGGGGGAGTTAAGCACCGGGGAGCTGTTTTTT.

In this sample, this clone turned up once. The chain links TRBV7-9 to TRBJ1-3; a possible D gene is TRBD1 (6 bases). The CDR3 totals 16 residues. The germline V and J ends were trimmed by 5 bases and 0 bases, with 14 bases remaining between them. In germline, CDR1 is SEHNR, CDR2 FQNEAQ (reference sequence). The DNA for the CDR3 is TGTGCCAGCAGCGGGCGACAGGACAGCTCTGGAAACACCATATATTTT. This encodes CASSGRQDSSGNTIYF.

The CDR3 nucleotides read TGTGCCAGCAGACAGACCCACGGTGGTCACAATGAGCAGTTCTTC. Amino acids: CASRQTHGGHNEQFF. The chain combines TRBV6-5 with TRBJ2-1; D uncertain. The CDR3 spans 15 residues. Deletions cut 6 bases from V and 5 bases from J, with 17 bases between. The V gene's germline CDR1 is MNHEY and CDR2 SVGAGI.

The V call is TRBV7-9, the J call TRBJ2-1; 7 nucleotides agree with TRBD1. With 6 bases clipped from V and 6 bases from J, the junction kept 11 bases outside the gene matches. The CDR3 has 15 residues. Per germline, CDR1 SEHNR and CDR2 FQNEAQ (reference sequence). The CDR3: CASSSPGQLGNEQFF. The DNA of the CDR3 is TGTGCCAGCAGTTCCCCGGGACAGTTAGGCAATGAGCAGTTCTTC.

The chain links TRBV27 to TRBJ2-1; D gene uncertain. The CDR3 contains 14 residues. Trimming removed 6 bases at V and 3 bases at J, with 12 bases between. Germline V lookup: CDR1 MNHEY, CDR2 SMNVEV (reference sequence). CDR3 coding DNA: TGTGCCAGCAGCGTAGAGTCTAGCTACAATGAGCAGTTCTTC. Residues: CASSVESSYNEQFF.

The chain combines TRBV2 with TRBJ1-2; D remains ambiguous. The CDR3 is 13 residues long. The V gene's germline CDR1 is SNHLY and CDR2 FYNNEI. V was pared by 4 bases and J by 5 bases, with 11 bases between. CDR3 amino acids: CASSGAEFYGYTF. The CDR3 nucleotides are TGTGCCAGCAGTGGGGCAGAGTTTTATGGCTACACCTTC.

This chain joins TRBV4-3 and TRBJ2-7; D perhaps matches TRBD2 (5 bases). CDR1 is LGHNA, CDR2 YSLEER, per germline. Trimming took off 1 base at V and 1 base at J, with 8 bases between the two ends. This CDR3 has 14 amino acids. This CDR3 is CASSQVRTSYEQYF. As DNA, the CDR3 is TGCGCCAGCAGCCAAGTTAGGACTTCCTACGAGCAGTACTTC.

The chain carries TRBV21-1 and TRBJ1-1; TRBD1, as called in the table, went unchecked against the DNA. TRBV21-1 is a pseudogene segment. This CDR3 has 18 residues. DNA for the CDR3: TGTGCCAGCAGCAAAGAGCCCCGGACAGGGGTCATGAACACTGAAGCTTTCTTT. Translating it yields CASSKEPRTGVMNTEAFF.

V usage is TRBV30 and J usage is TRBJ1-2; TRBD1 is a possible D gene (5 bases). The CDR3 is 14 residues long. Deletions cut 2 bases from V and 4 bases from J, with 14 bases between. CDR1 and CDR2 (germline): GTSNPN, SVGIG (reference sequence). In DNA, the CDR3 is TGTGCCTGGAGTTATCCAGGGTTGGTCTATGGCTACACCTTC. It encodes CAWSYPGLVYGYTF.

The chain employs TRBV7-9 and TRBJ2-5; TRBD2 agrees at 13 bases. CDR1 is SEHNR and CDR2 is FQNEAQ in the germline V gene (reference sequence). CDR3 length: 14 amino acids. J was trimmed by 3 bases and V by 8 bases; bases with no gene match: 3. The CDR3 DNA reads TGTGCCAGCCTTGGACTAGCGGGAGAAGAGACCCAGTACTTC. Its translation: CASLGLAGEETQYF.

The chain links TRBV7-9 to TRBJ2-7; perhaps TRBD2 as D (5 bases). This CDR3 has 14 residues. The V gene lost 7 bases and the J gene lost 2 bases, with 15 bases spanning the gap. Germline loops: CDR1 SEHNR, CDR2 FQNEAQ (reference sequence). CDR3 DNA: TGTGCCAGCATAGGACCCGGAGGTCCCTACGAGCAGTACTTC. Residues: CASIGPGGPYEQYF. The entire variable domain, with the rest obtained from reference TRBV7-9 and TRBJ2-7, is as follows: DTGVSQNPRHKITKRGQNVTFRCDPISEHNRLYWYRQTLGQGPEFLTYFQNEAQLEKSRLLSDRFSAERPKGSFSTLEIQRTEQGDSAMYLCASIGPGGPYEQYFGPGTRLTVT.

The chain recombines TRBV29-1 with TRBJ2-5; TRBD2 matches at 8 bases. Germline loops: CDR1 SQVTM, CDR2 ANQGSEA. Trimming took 6 bases from V and 11 from J; bases not matched to a gene: 11. The CDR3 has 12 residues. The CDR3 region has the DNA TGCAGCGTGACGGGACTAGAGGAGGGACAGTACTTC. Protein product: CSVTGLEEGQYF.

This chain links TRBV7-2 with TRBJ2-3; D gene unclear. Trimming removed 6 bases at V and 4 bases at J, with 8 bases between. Germline values: CDR1 SGHTA, CDR2 FQGNSA. CDR3 size: 12 residues. CDR3 sequence (DNA): TGTGCCAGCAGTGAACTCCCAGATACGCAGTATTTT. Translated, it gives CASSELPDTQYF. Drawing the rest from reference TRBV7-2 and TRBJ2-3, the complete variable domain is GAGVSQSPSNKVTEKGKDVELRCDPISGHTALYWYRQSLGQGLEFLIYFQGNSAPDKSGLPSDRFSAERTGGSVSTLTIQRTQQEDSAVYLCASSELPDTQYFGPGTRLTVL.

The table lists this clone with a count of one. This sequence joins TRBV4-1 and TRBJ2-7; 10 bases align to TRBD2. The CDR3 spans 17 residues. CDR1 and CDR2 (germline): MGHRA, YSYEKL. Trimming removed 0 bases from V and 6 bases from J; junction bases left unmatched: 11. Here the CDR3 reads CASSQDPPSGRWPEQYF. CDR3 nucleotide sequence: TGCGCCAGCAGCCAAGATCCGCCTAGCGGGAGATGGCCCGAGCAGTACTTC.

The chain employs TRBV7-9 and TRBJ2-2; 11 bases are shared with TRBD2. V was clipped by 5 bases and J by 3 bases; unmatched bases: 8. Germline-derived CDR1 and CDR2 are SEHNR and FQNEAQ (reference sequence). The CDR3 totals 17 residues. The CDR3 loop is CASSNAPGLADTGELFF. DNA for the CDR3: TGTGCCAGCAGCAATGCCCCGGGACTAGCGGACACCGGGGAGCTGTTTTTT.

Points on this clone: A junction boundary mismatches the germline segment, possibly from a read error. This chain links TRBV27 with TRBJ1-2; no firm D call. Germline CDR1 reads MNHEY; CDR2 reads SMNVEV (reference sequence). This CDR3 region has 11 residues. The CDR3 DNA reads TGTGCCAGCAGACACAACTATGGCCACACCTTC. Its protein is CASRHNYGHTF.

The chain employs TRBV20-1 and TRBJ1-1, with a weak D call TRBD1 (5 bases). The length of the CDR3 is 11 residues. V lost 4 bases, J lost 4 bases, and 7 bases lay in between. Germline V gene data show CDR1 as DFQATT and CDR2 as SNEGSKA (reference sequence). The CDR3 protein is CSAIGATEAFF. The CDR3 coding sequence is TGCAGTGCTATTGGGGCCACTGAAGCTTTCTTT.

V usage is TRBV25-1 and J usage is TRBJ1-2; weak D call: TRBD1 (6 bases). V was clipped by 4 bases and J by 3 bases, with 9 bases between them. This CDR3 region has 13 residues. Germline V lookup: CDR1 MGHDK, CDR2 SYGVNS. CDR3 in DNA: TGTGCCAGCAGTGGCGGACAGCACTATGGCTACACCTTC. Its translation is CASSGGQHYGYTF.

This chain links TRBV4-1 with TRBJ2-2, with TRBD1 matching over 9 bases. Germline CDR1 MGHRA, CDR2 YSYEKL. The trim removed 1 base at V and 0 bases at J, leaving 0 bases unmatched. The CDR3 totals 16 residues. The CDR3 here is CASSQGTGANTGELFF. The DNA for the CDR3 is TGCGCCAGCAGCCAAGGGACAGGGGCGAACACCGGGGAGCTGTTTTTT.

The chain is built from TRBV6-1 and TRBJ1-5, with 8 bases that match TRBD1. Trimming at V came to 3 bases and at J to 3 bases, leaving 7 bases not matched to a gene. From germline, CDR1 is MNHNS and CDR2 SASEGT. This CDR3 is 16 amino acids long. Here the CDR3 DNA reads TGTGCCAGCAGTGACCCTGACAGGGGATACAATCAGCCCCAGCATTTT. This sequence encodes CASSDPDRGYNQPQHF.

This clone came up many times. The rearrangement links TRBV5-1 to TRBJ1-1; D ambiguous. This CDR3 has 12 residues. V shed 0 bases and J shed 7 bases, with 7 bases lying between them. Germline loops: CDR1 SGHRS, CDR2 YFSETQ. The CDR3 bases are TGCGCCAGCAGCTTGGGACTAAGTGAAGCTTTCTTT. Translating it yields CASSLGLSEAFF.

The chain recombines TRBV7-6 with TRBJ2-3; TRBD2 matches at 11 bases. Germline V lookup: CDR1 SGHVS, CDR2 FNYEAQ. The CDR3 contains 15 residues. The ends lost 4 bases at V and 0 bases at J; junction bases unmatched: 0. DNA of the CDR3: TGTGCCAGCAGCTGGACTAGCGGGAGCACAGATACGCAGTATTTT. This sequence encodes CASSWTSGSTDTQYF.